The source of this T cell receptor beta chain is a study of T cells in Graves' hyperthyroidism and ophthalmopathy. Study results and limitations: A model using 13 V-J features told ophthalmopathy apart from stable hyperthyroidism. Ophthalmopathy prediction by the model preceded onset by a median about 6 months.

RNA transcripts were the template for amplifying TCR beta CDR3 regions. The TCR CDR3 first-round RT-PCR relied on the HTBI primer set. TCRdb re-called the multiplex PCR reads through MiXCR, storing one row per CDR3 protein. Found here are around 620,000 distinct CDR3 sequences, about 43% of them singletons; the top ten hold 19%. This clonotype was recorded many times. The antigen is unknown. Relative to the germline gene, one junction end is altered; a read error may explain this. This CDR3 contains 13 residues. Germline lookup yields CDR1 SSHAT and CDR2 FNYEAQ (reference sequence). The sequenced material came from peripheral blood or thyroid tissue (not recorded which). The chain combines TRBV7-7 with TRBJ2-7, with D tentatively TRBD1 (6 bases). The clonotype comes from an adult woman with Graves' disease, either hyperthyroidism or ophthalmopathy (not recorded which). The CDR3 protein is CASSLARGAEQYF. The CDR3 DNA reads as TGTGCTAGCAGCTTAGCCAGGGGAGCCGAGCAGTACTTC.